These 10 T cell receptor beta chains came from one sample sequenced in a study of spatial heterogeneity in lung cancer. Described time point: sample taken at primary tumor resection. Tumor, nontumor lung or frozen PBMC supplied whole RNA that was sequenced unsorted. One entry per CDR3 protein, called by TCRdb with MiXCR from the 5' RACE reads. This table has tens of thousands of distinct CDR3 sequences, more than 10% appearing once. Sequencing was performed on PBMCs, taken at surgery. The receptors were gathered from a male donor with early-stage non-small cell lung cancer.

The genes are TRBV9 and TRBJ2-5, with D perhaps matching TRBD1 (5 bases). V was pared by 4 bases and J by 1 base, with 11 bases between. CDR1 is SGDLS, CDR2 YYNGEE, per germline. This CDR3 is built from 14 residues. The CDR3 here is CASSITGAQETQYF. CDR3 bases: TGTGCCAGCAGCATTACAGGAGCCCAAGAGACCCAGTACTTC.

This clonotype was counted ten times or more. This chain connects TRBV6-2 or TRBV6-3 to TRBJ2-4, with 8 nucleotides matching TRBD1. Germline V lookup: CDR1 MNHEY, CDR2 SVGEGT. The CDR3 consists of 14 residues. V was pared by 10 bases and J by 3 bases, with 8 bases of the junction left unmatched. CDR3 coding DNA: TGTGCCACGTCCCCGGACAGGGACAAAAACATTCAGTACTTC. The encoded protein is CATSPDRDKNIQYF.

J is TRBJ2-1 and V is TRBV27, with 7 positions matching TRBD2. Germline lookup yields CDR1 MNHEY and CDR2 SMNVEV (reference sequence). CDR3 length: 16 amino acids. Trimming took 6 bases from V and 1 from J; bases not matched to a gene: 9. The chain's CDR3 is CASSPIMGGSYNEQFF. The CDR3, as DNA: TGTGCCAGCAGCCCTATTATGGGGGGGTCCTACAATGAGCAGTTCTTC.

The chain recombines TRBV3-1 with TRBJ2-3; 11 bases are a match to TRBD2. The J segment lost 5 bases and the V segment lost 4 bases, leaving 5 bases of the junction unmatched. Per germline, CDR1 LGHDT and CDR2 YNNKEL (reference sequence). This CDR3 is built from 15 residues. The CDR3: CASSPSGGPRDTQYF. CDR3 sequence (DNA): TGTGCCAGCAGCCCTAGCGGGGGGCCGAGAGATACGCAGTATTTT.

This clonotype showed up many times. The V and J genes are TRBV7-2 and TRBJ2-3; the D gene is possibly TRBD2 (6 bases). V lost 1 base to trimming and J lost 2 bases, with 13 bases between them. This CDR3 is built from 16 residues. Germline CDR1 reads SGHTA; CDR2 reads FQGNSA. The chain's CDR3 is CASSLEGRRATDTQYF. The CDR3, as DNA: TGTGCCAGCAGCTTAGAGGGCCGGAGGGCCACAGATACGCAGTATTTT.

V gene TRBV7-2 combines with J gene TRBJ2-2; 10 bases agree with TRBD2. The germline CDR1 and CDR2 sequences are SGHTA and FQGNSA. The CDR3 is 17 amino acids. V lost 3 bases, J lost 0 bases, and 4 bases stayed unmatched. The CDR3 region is CASSFNLAGANTGELFF. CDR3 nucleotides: TGTGCCAGCAGCTTCAATCTAGCGGGGGCGAACACCGGGGAGCTGTTTTTT.

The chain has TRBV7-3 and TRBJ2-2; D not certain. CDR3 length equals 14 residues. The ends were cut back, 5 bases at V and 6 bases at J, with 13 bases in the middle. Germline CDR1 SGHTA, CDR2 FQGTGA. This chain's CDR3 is CASSRRPGSGELFF. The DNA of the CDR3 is TGTGCCAGCAGCCGGCGGCCAGGATCCGGGGAGCTGTTTTTT.

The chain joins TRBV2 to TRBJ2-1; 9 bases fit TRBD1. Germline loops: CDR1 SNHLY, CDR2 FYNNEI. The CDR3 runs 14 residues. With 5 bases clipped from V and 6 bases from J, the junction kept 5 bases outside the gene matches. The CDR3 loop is CASSRDRVTNEQFF. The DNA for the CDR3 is TGTGCCAGCAGTAGGGACAGGGTGACCAATGAGCAGTTCTTC.

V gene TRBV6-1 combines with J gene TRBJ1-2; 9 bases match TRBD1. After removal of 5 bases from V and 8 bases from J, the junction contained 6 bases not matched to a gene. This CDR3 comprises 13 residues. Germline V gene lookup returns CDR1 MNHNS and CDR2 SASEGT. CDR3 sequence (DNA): TGTGCCAGCAGTAAACAGGGGGCGCGCGGCTACACCTTC. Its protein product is CASSKQGARGYTF.

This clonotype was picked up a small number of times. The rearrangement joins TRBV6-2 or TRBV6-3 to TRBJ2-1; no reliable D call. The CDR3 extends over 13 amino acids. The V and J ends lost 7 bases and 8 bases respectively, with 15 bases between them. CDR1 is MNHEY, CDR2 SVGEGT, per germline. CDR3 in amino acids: CASTPTLNHEQFF. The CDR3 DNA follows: TGTGCCAGCACCCCCACGCTGAATCATGAGCAGTTCTTC.